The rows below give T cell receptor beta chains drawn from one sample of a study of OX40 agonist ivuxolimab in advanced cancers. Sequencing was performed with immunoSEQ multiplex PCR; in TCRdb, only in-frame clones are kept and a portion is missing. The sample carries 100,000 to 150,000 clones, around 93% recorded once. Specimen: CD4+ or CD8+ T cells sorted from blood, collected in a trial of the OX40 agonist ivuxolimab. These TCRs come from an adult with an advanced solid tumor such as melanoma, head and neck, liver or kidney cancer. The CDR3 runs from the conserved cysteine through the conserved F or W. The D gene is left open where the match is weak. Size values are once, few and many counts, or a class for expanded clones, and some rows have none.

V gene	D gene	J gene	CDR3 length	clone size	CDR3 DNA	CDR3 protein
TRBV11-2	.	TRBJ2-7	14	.	TGTGCCAGCAGCTTAGTGGGAAGCTCCTACGAGCAGTACTTC	CASSLVGSSYEQYF
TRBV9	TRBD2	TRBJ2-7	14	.	TGTGCCAGCAGCGTAGGAGGGACTAGCTCCGAGCAGTACTTC	CASSVGGTSSEQYF
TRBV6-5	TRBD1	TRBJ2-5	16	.	TGTGCCAGCAGTTATTCCGGGACAGGGTTTGGAGAGACCCAGTACTTC	CASSYSGTGFGETQYF
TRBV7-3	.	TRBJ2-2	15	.	TGTGCCAGCAGCTTAGCAGGGAAGGAGGCCGGGGAGCTGTTTTTT	CASSLAGKEAGELFF
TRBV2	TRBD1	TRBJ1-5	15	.	TGTGCCAGCAGTGGACAGGGGGCGAGCAATCAGCCCCAGCATTTT	CASSGQGASNQPQHF
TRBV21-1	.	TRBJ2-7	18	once	TGTGCCAGCAGGGAAAGCCGGGACAGAGTCGTTACTTACTACGAGCAGTACTTC	CASRESRDRVVTYYEQYF
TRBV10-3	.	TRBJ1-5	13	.	TGTGCCATCAGTGGGTTTAGCAATCAGCCCCAGCATTTT	CAISGFSNQPQHF
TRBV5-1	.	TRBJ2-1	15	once	TGCGCCAGCAGCATGCAGGGTAGGGAGGAAGAGGAGCAGTTCTTC	CASSMQGREEEEQFF
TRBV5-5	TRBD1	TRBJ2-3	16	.	TGTGCCAGCAGCATCGGGACAGGGGGTCCAACAGATACGCAGTATTTT	CASSIGTGGPTDTQYF
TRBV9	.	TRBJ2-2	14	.	TGTGCCAGCAGCGCCCGGACTAACACCGGGGAGCTGTTTTTT	CASSARTNTGELFF
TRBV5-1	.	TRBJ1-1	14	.	TGCGCCAGCAGAGGGGGGGCCCATAACACTGAAGCTTTCTTT	CASRGGAHNTEAFF
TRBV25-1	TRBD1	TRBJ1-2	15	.	TGTGCCAGCACCTCATACGGGACAGGGTTGCTTGGCTACACCTTC	CASTSYGTGLLGYTF
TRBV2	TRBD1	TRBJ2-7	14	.	TGTGCCAGCAGGTCCTGGGACAGAGACTACGAGCAGTACTTC	CASRSWDRDYEQYF
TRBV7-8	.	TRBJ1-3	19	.	TGTGCCAGCAGCTCTTATCTCGGCCCAGCCTCGTCGGGTGGAAACACCATATATTTT	CASSSYLGPASSGGNTIYF
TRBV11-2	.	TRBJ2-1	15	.	TGTGCCAGCAGCTTCGGGCTTCTACCGGGGGATGAGCAGTTCTTC	CASSFGLLPGDEQFF
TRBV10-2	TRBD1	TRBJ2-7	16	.	TGCGCCAGCAAAGTGGGGGGGACAGGGACGTTCTACGAGCAGTACTTC	CASKVGGTGTFYEQYF
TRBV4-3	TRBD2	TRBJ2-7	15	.	TGCGCCAGCAGCCAAGAGTACAGCGGGACCTACGAGCAGTACTTC	CASSQEYSGTYEQYF
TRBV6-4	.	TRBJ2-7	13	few	TGTGCCAGCGCCGGGAGACTTCCCTACGAGCAGTACTTC	CASAGRLPYEQYF
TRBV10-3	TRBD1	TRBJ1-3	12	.	TGTGCCATCAGGCAGGGGGCAAACACCATATATTTT	CAIRQGANTIYF
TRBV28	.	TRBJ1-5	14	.	TGTGCCAGCAGCCCGGGACCGAAGAATCAGCCCCAGCATTTT	CASSPGPKNQPQHF
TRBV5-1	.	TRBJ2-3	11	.	TGCGCCAGCTACTTGACAGATACGCAGTATTTT	CASYLTDTQYF
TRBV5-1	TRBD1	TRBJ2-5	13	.	TGCGCCAGCAGGGAGGGACAGGGAGAGACCCAGTACTTC	CASREGQGETQYF
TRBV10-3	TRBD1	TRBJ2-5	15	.	TGTGCCATCAGAACCGGGACAGGGGATCAAGAGACCCAGTACTTC	CAIRTGTGDQETQYF
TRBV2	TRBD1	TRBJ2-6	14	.	TGTGCCAGCAACGGCCGAGGGACAGGGGTTCTCCTGACTTTC	CASNGRGTGVLLTF
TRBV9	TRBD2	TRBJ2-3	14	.	TGTGCCAGCAGCGGAGCGGGATACACAGATACGCAGTATTTT	CASSGAGYTDTQYF
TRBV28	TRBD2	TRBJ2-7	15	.	TGTGCCAGCAGTCCCAGTCTAGCGGGAGTCCTCGAGCAGTACTTC	CASSPSLAGVLEQYF
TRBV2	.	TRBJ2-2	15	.	TGTGCCAGCAGTGACTTACGTGGGCGTTCCGGGGAGCTGTTTTTT	CASSDLRGRSGELFF